The rows below give T cell receptor beta chains drawn from one sample of a study of T cells in Graves' hyperthyroidism and ophthalmopathy. Using its own MiXCR run on the multiplex PCR reads, TCRdb lists one record per CDR3 protein. The sample yields around 350,000 distinct CDR3 sequences, less than 15% seen once. The sample was blood. These receptors were obtained from a woman aged 18 to 35 with Graves' hyperthyroidism. Each CDR3 is given with its conserved first and last residue. D genes are given only for firm matches. Only part of the rows carry a size: once, few, many, or a class if the clone is expanded.

v_call: TRBV12-3/TRBV12-4; clone_size: many; j_call: TRBJ2-7; d_call: TRBD1; cdr3_nt: TGTGCCAGCAGTTATCAACCGACAGGGTCAGTCGAGCAGTACTTC; cdr3_aa: CASSYQPTGSVEQYF
v_call: TRBV20-1; clone_size: many; j_call: TRBJ1-4; d_call: .; cdr3_nt: TGCAGTGCTCGGCCAGTTGGGGGTGAAAAACTGTTTTTT; cdr3_aa: CSARPVGGEKLFF
v_call: TRBV4-3; clone_size: few; j_call: TRBJ2-1; d_call: .; cdr3_nt: TGCGCCAGCAGCCAAGATCGGCTAAGCTCCTACAATGAGCAGTTCTTC; cdr3_aa: CASSQDRLSSYNEQFF
v_call: TRBV20-1; clone_size: many; j_call: TRBJ2-5; d_call: .; cdr3_nt: TGCAGTGCTAGCTCCAGGGTTGTTATCGAAGAGACCCAGTACTTC; cdr3_aa: CSASSRVVIEETQYF
v_call: TRBV20-1; clone_size: many; j_call: TRBJ1-1; d_call: .; cdr3_nt: TGCAGTGCCAAAGGCGGACGGGTGAACACTGAAGCTTTCTTT; cdr3_aa: CSAKGGRVNTEAFF
v_call: TRBV28; clone_size: many; j_call: TRBJ1-5; d_call: .; cdr3_nt: TGTGCCAGCTCCCTAGCCTCCGTCAAGCCCCAGCATTTT; cdr3_aa: CASSLASVKPQHF
v_call: TRBV27; clone_size: few; j_call: TRBJ2-1; d_call: .; cdr3_nt: TGTGCCAGCACCTCCCTATCGGGCTTTTACAATGAGCAGTTCTTC; cdr3_aa: CASTSLSGFYNEQFF
v_call: TRBV11-2; clone_size: many; j_call: TRBJ2-5; d_call: TRBD2; cdr3_nt: TGTGCCAGCAGCTTAGCGGGGGGGGAAGGAGAGACCCAGTACTTC; cdr3_aa: CASSLAGGEGETQYF
v_call: TRBV2; clone_size: many; j_call: TRBJ2-5; d_call: .; cdr3_nt: TGTGCCAGCAGTGAATCACTAAGGGCTGAGACCCAGTACTTC; cdr3_aa: CASSESLRAETQYF
v_call: TRBV6-1; clone_size: many; j_call: TRBJ1-4; d_call: TRBD1; cdr3_nt: TGTGCCAGCCGTCCCTCTTCTTTTAAGGGGGCGCGAGAAAAACTGTTTTTT; cdr3_aa: CASRPSSFKGAREKLFF
v_call: TRBV5-1; clone_size: .; j_call: TRBJ1-4; d_call: .; cdr3_nt: TGCGCCAGCAGCCCCGGACGTTTTGGAAAACTGTTTTTT; cdr3_aa: CASSPGRFGKLFF
v_call: TRBV5-1; clone_size: few; j_call: TRBJ2-3; d_call: .; cdr3_nt: TGCGCCAGCCGAGGGGGACACCCAGATACGCAGTATTTT; cdr3_aa: CASRGGHPDTQYF
v_call: TRBV12-3/TRBV12-4; clone_size: many; j_call: TRBJ1-1; d_call: .; cdr3_nt: TGTGCCAGCAGAAGAGCTCCCGGGACACCGAACACTGAAGCTTTCTTT; cdr3_aa: CASRRAPGTPNTEAFF
v_call: TRBV7-9; clone_size: .; j_call: TRBJ1-6; d_call: .; cdr3_nt: TGTGCCAGCAGCTTAGGGTCCCAGGCCAAATCAAATTCACCCCTCCACTTT; cdr3_aa: CASSLGSQAKSNSPLHF
v_call: TRBV10-3; clone_size: .; j_call: TRBJ1-4; d_call: .; cdr3_nt: TGTGCCATCAGTGACTCTACCGGAGATGAAAAACTGTTTTTT; cdr3_aa: CAISDSTGDEKLFF
v_call: TRBV6-2/TRBV6-3; clone_size: many; j_call: TRBJ2-1; d_call: .; cdr3_nt: TGTGCCAGCAGACTACTTGGGGGGCGCTGGGAGCAGTTCTTC; cdr3_aa: CASRLLGGRWEQFF
v_call: TRBV20-1; clone_size: many; j_call: TRBJ2-3; d_call: .; cdr3_nt: TGCAGTGCCGGTTTGGCAGATACGCAGTATTTT; cdr3_aa: CSAGLADTQYF
v_call: TRBV12-3/TRBV12-4; clone_size: .; j_call: TRBJ1-5; d_call: TRBD1; cdr3_nt: TGTGCCAGCAGGCCCCAGGGGGCGCATCCGGAGTGGGGTCAGCCCCAGCATTTT; cdr3_aa: CASRPQGAHPEWGQPQHF
v_call: TRBV7-2; clone_size: .; j_call: TRBJ2-7; d_call: .; cdr3_nt: TGTGCCAGCAGCTTAGGTCGGCGGGGGCAGTACTTC; cdr3_aa: CASSLGRRGQYF
v_call: TRBV6-1; clone_size: few; j_call: TRBJ2-7; d_call: TRBD2; cdr3_nt: TGTGCCAGCACCTCAGCGGGAGAGGGGTACGAGCAGTACTTC; cdr3_aa: CASTSAGEGYEQYF
v_call: TRBV5-6; clone_size: few; j_call: TRBJ1-1; d_call: .; cdr3_nt: TGTGCCAGCAGCTATCAATCCCGAAGGGGGACTGAAGCTTTCTTT; cdr3_aa: CASSYQSRRGTEAFF
v_call: TRBV19; clone_size: .; j_call: TRBJ2-1; d_call: .; cdr3_nt: TGTGCCAGTAGGGGCCTTGGAGACAGCTACGAGCAGTTCTTC; cdr3_aa: CASRGLGDSYEQFF
v_call: TRBV7-8; clone_size: many; j_call: TRBJ2-1; d_call: TRBD2; cdr3_nt: TGTGCCAGCAGCCTAACTAGCGATGAGCAGTTCTTC; cdr3_aa: CASSLTSDEQFF